A selection of T cell receptor beta chains follows, all from one sample in a study of vaccination effects on CD4 cells after COVID-19. The table came from immunoSEQ multiplex PCR; TCRdb's copy has only in-frame clones and leaves some out. Among roughly 14,000 clones listed, more than 65% were seen once. These TCRs' antigens remain unknown. This material consisted of CD4+ T cells from PBMCs cultured with HCoV-229E spike peptides, taken before COVID-19 vaccination. The receptors shown here come from a human donor who received a COVID-19 vaccine. CDR3s include the opening cysteine and the closing phenylalanine or tryptophan. D genes are given only for firm matches. Some rows have no size entry. The others give once, few or many, or a class for an expanded clone.

d_call j_call cdr3_length clone_size v_call cdr3_nt cdr3_aa
TRBD1 TRBJ2-2 14 few TRBV19 TGTGCCAGTACACGGGACAGGAGATCCGGGGAGCTGTTTTTT CASTRDRRSGELFF
TRBD1 TRBJ1-1 13 - TRBV7-9 TGTGCCAGCACCAGACAGGGCGGCACTGAAGCTTTCTTT CASTRQGGTEAFF
- TRBJ2-6 16 - TRBV9 TGTGCCAGCAGCGCAACGACCAACTCTGGGGCCAACGTCCTGACTTTC CASSATTNSGANVLTF
TRBD2 TRBJ2-7 16 - TRBV29-1 TGCAGCGTTGGGTCGCCGGGACTAGCGGGGGGGAGGCAGCAGTACTTC CSVGSPGLAGGRQQYF
- TRBJ1-1 13 - TRBV5-4 TGTGCCAGCAGCAGCTACAGGGAACCTGAAGCTTTCTTT CASSSYREPEAFF
TRBD2 TRBJ2-1 16 - TRBV18 TGTGCCAGCTCCCTCCTAGCGGGAGTAAGAGGGAATGAGCAGTTCTTC CASSLLAGVRGNEQFF
- TRBJ2-2 12 - TRBV12-1 TGTGCCAGGACTAAGAACACCGGGGAGCTGTTTTTT CARTKNTGELFF
- TRBJ2-1 18 - TRBV6-2/TRBV6-3 TGTGCCAGCAGTTACCCGCGGGTTGCACTAGCTGGCTACAATGAGCAGTTCTTC CASSYPRVALAGYNEQFF
- TRBJ2-7 14 - TRBV18 TGTGCCAGCTCCCGTGGACCCACCTCCTACGAGCAGTACTTC CASSRGPTSYEQYF
- TRBJ2-1 8 - TRBV28 TGTGCCAGTGGTGAGCAGTTCTTC CASGEQFF
- TRBJ1-1 12 - TRBV12-3/TRBV12-4 TGTGCCAGCAGCCCAACCCCTTCCAGGGCTTTCTTT CASSPTPSRAFF
- TRBJ1-4 17 - TRBV12-5 TGTGCTAGTGGTTTGTGGGGGGATATAGCAACTAATGAAAAACTGTTTTTT CASGLWGDIATNEKLFF
- TRBJ1-5 15 - TRBV7-8 TGTGCCAGCAGCTTCCCTCCGGACCACAATCAGCCCCAGCATTTT CASSFPPDHNQPQHF
TRBD1 TRBJ1-2 16 - TRBV3-1/TRBV3-2 TGTGCCAGCAGCCAAGAGGTACAGGGGGCTTGGGATGGCTACACCTTC CASSQEVQGAWDGYTF
- TRBJ2-7 12 - TRBV29-1 TGCAGCGTTGTTTTGGTCTCCTACGAGCAGTACTTC CSVVLVSYEQYF
- TRBJ1-2 15 - TRBV6-4 TGTGCCAGCAGTGACTCGGTTGGCAGAAGGACGGGCTACACCTTC CASSDSVGRRTGYTF
TRBD1 TRBJ2-2 14 - TRBV5-1 TGCGCCAGCAGCTTTGGACAGGTCACCGGGGAGCTGTTTTTT CASSFGQVTGELFF
TRBD1 TRBJ1-1 17 once TRBV10-3 TGTGCCATCAGTGAAGGCAGGGGGTTTGAGACGGACACTGAAGCTTTCTTT CAISEGRGFETDTEAFF
TRBD2 TRBJ2-5 16 - TRBV3-1/TRBV3-2 TGTGCCAGCAGCCAAGAGGTTCCTAGCGGGAAAGAGACCCAGTACTTC CASSQEVPSGKETQYF
- TRBJ2-7 16 - TRBV21-1 TGTGCCAGCAGCAAAGGGGGAGCGGGAGAGAGATACGAGCAGTACTTC CASSKGGAGERYEQYF
TRBD1 TRBJ1-4 13 - TRBV2 TGTGCCAGCAGCAGACAGGGGGGGGAAAAACTGTTTTTT CASSRQGGEKLFF
- TRBJ1-2 17 - TRBV15 TGTGCCACCAGCAGACCACTGTCCGGGACTGCTTTGCGAGGCTACACCTTC CATSRPLSGTALRGYTF
- TRBJ1-2 16 few TRBV4-1 TGCGCCAGCAGCCAGTATAGCAGGGATTCGAACTATGGCTACACCTTC CASSQYSRDSNYGYTF
- TRBJ1-6 12 few TRBV5-4 TGTGCCAGCAGTTGGGACAATTCACCCCTCCACTTT CASSWDNSPLHF
TRBD1 TRBJ1-5 16 - TRBV2 TGTGCCAGCAGTGAAGGCCTAGGGACAGGAACTCAGCCCCAGCATTTT CASSEGLGTGTQPQHF
TRBD1 TRBJ2-1 14 - TRBV6-5 TGTGCCAGCAGAGCGGGACAGGGAGGCAATGAGCAGTTCTTC CASRAGQGGNEQFF
- TRBJ1-1 13 - TRBV2 TGTGCCAGCAGCGGCACAGGGTACACTGAAGCTTTCTTT CASSGTGYTEAFF
- TRBJ1-2 14 once TRBV28 TGTGCCAGCAGTTTAGGAGACAGAGGATATGGCTACACCTTC CASSLGDRGYGYTF
- TRBJ1-1 14 few TRBV11-3 TGTGCCAGCAGCTTAGGGGTCAGAGGAACTGAAGCTTTCTTT CASSLGVRGTEAFF
- TRBJ2-2 14 - TRBV19 TGTGCCAGTAGTATCATGACCGACACCGGGGAGCTGTTTTTT CASSIMTDTGELFF
- TRBJ1-3 14 - TRBV14 TGTGCCAGCAGTCCCTTGGGGCCTGGAAACACCATATATTTT CASSPLGPGNTIYF
TRBD1 TRBJ1-1 14 - TRBV5-6 TGTGCCAGCAGGACGAGACAGGGGGCCACTGAAGCTTTCTTT CASRTRQGATEAFF